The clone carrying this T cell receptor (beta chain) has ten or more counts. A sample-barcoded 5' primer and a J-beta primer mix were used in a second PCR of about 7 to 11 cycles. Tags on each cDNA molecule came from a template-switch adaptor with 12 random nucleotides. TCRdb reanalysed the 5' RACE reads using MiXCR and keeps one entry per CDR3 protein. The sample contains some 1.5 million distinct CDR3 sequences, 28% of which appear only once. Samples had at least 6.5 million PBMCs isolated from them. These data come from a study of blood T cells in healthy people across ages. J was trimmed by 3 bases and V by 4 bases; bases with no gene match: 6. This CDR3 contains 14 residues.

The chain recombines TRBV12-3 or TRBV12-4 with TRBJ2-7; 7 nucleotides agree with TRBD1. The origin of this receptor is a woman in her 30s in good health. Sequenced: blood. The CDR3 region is CASSSQGVDYEQYF. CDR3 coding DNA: TGTGCCAGCAGTTCCCAGGGGGTAGACTACGAGCAGTACTTC.